These T cell receptor beta chains were read from a single sample in a study of radiotherapy plus CTLA-4 blockade in lung cancer. The data were produced by immunoSEQ multiplex PCR, yet TCRdb's version contains in-frame clones alone and is incomplete. The sample consists of 80,000 or so clones, 60% to 85% of them appearing once. Sequenced material: peripheral blood, taken from a patient treated with radiotherapy plus ipilimumab. These receptors originate from a human donor with non-small cell lung cancer who had a partial response to radiotherapy plus ipilimumab. Some clones in this sample may be carry-over from other donors' samples. The CDR3 runs from the conserved cysteine through the conserved F or W. The D gene is left open where the match is weak. Size is stated for part of the rows, as once, few or many counts, or as a class when the clone is expanded.

size	V	J	D	CDR3	DNA
.	TRBV19	TRBJ1-1	.	CASSPQGLATEAFF	TGTGCCAGTAGCCCCCAGGGACTTGCCACTGAAGCTTTCTTT
.	TRBV19	TRBJ2-1	TRBD2	CASSSLAERIGEQFF	TGTGCCAGTAGTTCACTAGCGGAGCGCATCGGTGAGCAGTTCTTC
.	TRBV4-2	TRBJ2-3	TRBD2	CASSQGTAGGIDTQYF	TGTGCCAGCAGCCAAGGTACAGCGGGGGGGATAGATACGCAGTATTTT
.	TRBV4-2	TRBJ1-2	.	CASSLDSASGYTF	TGTGCCAGCAGCTTGGATAGCGCATCGGGCTACACCTTC
.	TRBV2	TRBJ2-1	.	CASRTLNEQFF	TGTGCCAGCAGGACTCTCAATGAGCAGTTCTTC
.	TRBV9	TRBJ2-1	.	CASSAATEYNEQFF	TGTGCCAGCAGCGCAGCGACAGAATACAATGAGCAGTTCTTC
.	TRBV10-2	TRBJ2-1	TRBD2	CASTEGRGGYNEQFF	TGCGCCAGCACCGAGGGTCGGGGGGGTTACAATGAGCAGTTCTTC
.	TRBV7-2	TRBJ1-6	TRBD1	CASSLAGTVNNSPLHF	TGTGCCAGCAGCTTAGCCGGGACAGTCAATAATTCACCCCTCCACTTT
.	TRBV7-9	TRBJ2-1	TRBD2	CASSLLAGRGEQFF	TGTGCCAGCAGCTTACTAGCGGGGAGGGGGGAGCAGTTCTTC
.	TRBV5-1	TRBJ1-1	TRBD1	CASSLETGLNTEAFF	TGCGCCAGCAGCTTGGAGACAGGGCTTAACACTGAAGCTTTCTTT
once	TRBV5-8	TRBJ2-5	.	CASSLRQGQETQYF	TGTGCCAGCAGCTTGCGTCAGGGCCAAGAGACCCAGTACTTC
.	TRBV6-5	TRBJ1-2	.	CASSYSTETGYTF	TGTGCCAGCAGTTACTCGACAGAAACTGGCTACACCTTC
.	TRBV18	TRBJ2-7	.	CASSRDMNYEQYF	TGTGCCAGCTCACGGGACATGAACTACGAGCAGTACTTC
few	TRBV10-1	TRBJ2-5	TRBD1	CASSDLRQGARGETQYF	TGCGCCAGCAGTGATTTAAGACAGGGGGCGCGGGGAGAGACCCAGTACTTC
.	TRBV7-2	TRBJ2-7	.	CASSPKYEQYF	TGTGCCAGCAGCCCAAAATACGAGCAGTACTTC
.	TRBV2	TRBJ2-7	.	CASSDTYEQYF	TGTGCCAGCAGTGACACCTACGAGCAGTACTTC
.	TRBV29-1	TRBJ1-3	.	CSVEEGVGNTIYF	TGCAGCGTTGAAGAGGGCGTTGGAAACACCATATATTTT
.	TRBV28	TRBJ2-3	TRBD1	CASSLYRDRGGDTQYF	TGTGCCAGCAGTTTATACCGGGACAGGGGAGGAGATACGCAGTATTTT
.	TRBV7-9	TRBJ1-5	TRBD1	CASTRGQGDQPQHF	TGTGCCAGCACCCGCGGACAGGGCGATCAGCCCCAGCATTTT
.	TRBV19	TRBJ2-3	TRBD2	CAFLAGSVPDTQYF	TGTGCCTTCTTAGCGGGATCTGTCCCAGATACGCAGTATTTT
.	TRBV19	TRBJ1-5	TRBD1	CASRLGDRGGSGNQPQHF	TGTGCCAGTCGCCTCGGGGACAGGGGAGGGTCAGGCAATCAGCCCCAGCATTTT
.	TRBV5-1	TRBJ1-4	TRBD1	CASSLGTGGEKLFF	TGCGCCAGCAGCTTAGGGACAGGGGGTGAAAAACTGTTTTTT
.	TRBV28	TRBJ2-7	.	CASLTQGRVADEQYF	TGTGCCAGCCTAACTCAGGGGAGGGTGGCCGACGAGCAGTACTTC